The 32 T cell receptor beta chains below were found in one sample sequenced in a study of T cell changes during pregnancy in multiple sclerosis. Some clones are missing from TCRdb's copy, which holds only in-frame ones; the method was immunoSEQ multiplex PCR. Among approximately 89,000 clones listed, about 93% were seen once. The sequences come from peripheral blood, collected in the third trimester of pregnancy. These receptors were obtained from a female donor with multiple sclerosis, enrolled in a pregnancy study.

The chain carries TRBV10-1 and TRBJ2-5; weak D call: TRBD1 (6 bases). There are 16 residues in the CDR3. Germline CDR1 WNHNN, CDR2 SYGVQD (reference sequence). Trimming removed 10 bases from V and 2 bases from J, with 23 bases in between. The CDR3 sequence is CANPLGPDRPQETQYF. The CDR3 DNA follows: TGCGCCAACCCCTTGGGACCCGACAGGCCACAAGAGACCCAGTACTTC.

This chain joins TRBV5-1 and TRBJ2-7, with D possibly being TRBD2 (6 bases). The ends were cut back, 6 bases at V and 4 bases at J, with 14 bases in the middle. CDR3 size: 13 residues. Germline V gene lookup returns CDR1 SGHRS and CDR2 YFSETQ. The CDR3 DNA reads as TGCGCCAGCAAGCCTGACGGGAGATACGAGCAGTACTTC. This gives the protein CASKPDGRYEQYF.

The chain links TRBV2 to TRBJ2-5, with a weak D call TRBD1 (5 bases). V lost 3 bases and J 3 bases, leaving 5 bases between the germline ends. From germline, CDR1 is SNHLY and CDR2 FYNNEI. There are 12 residues in the CDR3. CDR3 nucleotides: TGTGCCAGCAGTGACAGGGAAGAGACCCAGTACTTC. It yields the protein CASSDREETQYF.

The chain joins TRBV5-1 to TRBJ1-1; maybe TRBD1 (5 bases). Trimming cost V 7 bases and J 2 bases, with 12 bases left between them. CDR1 and CDR2 (germline): SGHRS, YFSETQ. The CDR3 is 13 residues long. The CDR3 sequence is CASWGGGNTEAFF. The CDR3 nucleotides read TGCGCCAGCTGGGGCGGGGGTAACACTGAAGCTTTCTTT.

The chain couples TRBV10-3 to TRBJ2-7; tentative D call: TRBD1 (6 bases). The V gene lost 2 bases and the J gene lost 6 bases, with 11 bases spanning the gap. In germline, CDR1 is ENHRY, CDR2 SYGVKD. The CDR3 sequence is 13 residues long. CDR3 coding DNA: TGTGCCATCAGTGAGGCCCCAGGGGCCGAGCAGTACTTC. It specifies CAISEAPGAEQYF.

This chain links TRBV6-1 with TRBJ1-5, with D possibly matching TRBD1 (5 bases). V lost 7 bases, J lost 5 bases, and 12 bases lay in between. This CDR3 has 13 residues. In germline, CDR1 is MNHNS, CDR2 SASEGT. CDR3: CASKVTEDQPQHF. In DNA form, the CDR3 reads TGTGCCAGCAAGGTGACAGAGGATCAGCCCCAGCATTTT.

The chain joins TRBV7-8 to TRBJ1-3, with 7 bases matching TRBD1. V lost 5 bases to trimming and J lost 6 bases; unmatched junction nucleotides: 13. The CDR3 is 16 amino acids. CDR1 is SGHVS and CDR2 is FQNEAQ in the germline V gene. CDR3 in DNA: TGTGCCAGCAGCGAGCGGACAGGTCTGAGAGTAAACACCATATATTTT. Translated, it gives CASSERTGLRVNTIYF.

The V gene is TRBV5-4, the J gene TRBJ2-2; 10 bases are shared with TRBD2. Germline V gene lookup returns CDR1 SGHNT and CDR2 YYREEE (reference sequence). This CDR3 region has 16 residues. V lost 3 bases and J lost 4; bases outside the gene matches: 6. The CDR3: CASSSPSGRTTGELFF. The CDR3 DNA is TGTGCCAGCAGCTCCCCTAGCGGGAGAACCACCGGGGAGCTGTTTTTT. The full variable domain, rest sourced from reference TRBV5-4 and TRBJ2-2, is ETGVTQSPTHLIKTRGQQVTLRCSSQSGHNTVSWYQQALGQGPQFIFQYYREEENGRGNFPPRFSGLQFPNYSSELNVNALELDDSALYLCASSSPSGRTTGELFFGEGSRLTVL.

CDR3 sequence (DNA): TGTGCCAGCAGCCCGGGGACTAGCGGGAGACCTGATACGCAGTATTTT. Translation: CASSPGTSGRPDTQYF. The V call is TRBV7-9, the J call TRBJ2-3; 14 bases are shared with TRBD2. CDR1 and CDR2 (germline): SEHNR, FQNEAQ (reference sequence). The ends lost 5 bases at V and 6 bases at J; junction bases unmatched: 7. The CDR3 extends over 16 amino acids. The complete variable domain, with remaining parts taken from reference TRBV7-9 and TRBJ2-3, reads DTGVSQNPRHKITKRGQNVTFRCDPISEHNRLYWYRQTLGQGPEFLTYFQNEAQLEKSRLLSDRFSAERPKGSFSTLEIQRTEQGDSAMYLCASSPGTSGRPDTQYFGPGTRLTVL.

The chain combines TRBV5-1 with TRBJ2-7; 12 bases agree with TRBD2. The CDR3 is 19 residues long. V dropped 4 bases and J dropped 5; count of bases not matched to a gene: 19. Germline assignment: CDR1 SGHRS and CDR2 YFSETQ. The CDR3 is CASSPQSATSGSGGHEQYF. Here the CDR3 DNA reads TGCGCCAGCAGCCCACAGAGCGCGACTAGCGGGAGTGGGGGTCACGAGCAGTACTTC.

The V and J genes are TRBV5-4 and TRBJ1-2, with D perhaps matching TRBD1 (6 bases). The V gene's germline CDR1 is SGHNT and CDR2 YYREEE (reference sequence). V was clipped by 4 bases and J by 6 bases, with 10 bases between them. There are 12 residues in the CDR3. As DNA, the CDR3 is TGTGCCAGCAGCGAGTACAGGGATGGCTACACCTTC. This codes for CASSEYRDGYTF.

The chain uses TRBV6-1 and TRBJ2-7; 10 bases align to TRBD2. This CDR3 spans 14 amino acids. V was clipped by 8 bases and J by 0 bases; unmatched bases: 4. From germline, CDR1 is MNHNS and CDR2 SASEGT. The CDR3 here is CASGASGGSYEQYF. The CDR3 nucleotides read TGTGCCAGCGGGGCTAGCGGGGGCTCCTACGAGCAGTACTTC.

This clone was recorded only once. This sequence joins TRBV10-2 and TRBJ2-5; 10 bases line up with TRBD2. Germline CDR1 WSHSY, CDR2 SAAADI. This CDR3 region has 15 residues. V lost 1 base, J lost 3 bases, and 2 bases stayed unmatched. The CDR3 DNA follows: TGCGCCAGCAGTGAGTGGCTAGCGGGAGAAGAGACCCAGTACTTC. Protein sequence: CASSEWLAGEETQYF.

This clone was seen a single time. The rearrangement joins TRBV7-7 to TRBJ2-5; 9 bases are shared with TRBD1. This CDR3 region has 16 residues. Germline CDR1 is SSHAT and CDR2 is FNYEAQ (reference sequence). V lost 5 bases to trimming and J lost 4 bases; unmatched junction nucleotides: 11. The CDR3 protein is CASSPTGGRTSETQYF. The CDR3 DNA reads TGTGCCAGCAGCCCGACAGGGGGACGGACGTCAGAGACCCAGTACTTC.

The genes are TRBV9 and TRBJ2-1; 8 bases align to TRBD1. After removal of 4 bases from V and 4 bases from J, the junction contained 16 bases not matched to a gene. There are 18 residues in the CDR3. Germline CDR1 SGDLS, CDR2 YYNGEE. Here the CDR3 reads CASSQFANPGQEYNEQFF. CDR3 nucleotides: TGTGCCAGCAGCCAATTCGCAAACCCGGGACAGGAATACAATGAGCAGTTCTTC.

This chain uses TRBV21-1 with TRBJ1-2. TRBV21-1 is recorded as a pseudogene. This CDR3 contains 15 residues. The CDR3 bases are TGTGCCAGCAGCCCCCGGGAGGGGGCTCCCTTCGGCTACACCTTC. This encodes CASSPREGAPFGYTF.

This chain joins TRBV6-1 and TRBJ1-5; a weak D match, TRBD1 (5 bases). Per the germline V gene, CDR1 is MNHNS and CDR2 is SASEGT. CDR3 length: 15 residues. V was shortened by 0 bases and J by 7 bases, with 13 bases between the two germline ends. The CDR3 bases are TGTGCCAGCAGTGAAGCGCGGGGGGTGGGACAGCCCCAGCATTTT. Protein: CASSEARGVGQPQHF.

J is TRBJ2-1 and V is TRBV30, with D tentatively TRBD1 (6 bases). This CDR3 comprises 10 residues. Germline assignment: CDR1 GTSNPN and CDR2 SVGIG (reference sequence). V was cut by 5 bases and J by 12 bases, with 11 bases left in between. Written as DNA, the CDR3 is TGTGCCTGGCAGGGGTGGGTGCAGTTCTTC. Protein sequence: CAWQGWVQFF.

The V call is TRBV28, the J call TRBJ2-6, with D perhaps TRBD1 (5 bases). The V end lost 4 bases, the J end lost 1 base, and 11 bases lay between the germline ends. The CDR3 covers 16 residues. Germline lookup yields CDR1 MDHEN and CDR2 SYDVKM. The DNA of the CDR3 is TGTGCCAGCAGTTCCCACCAGGGATCTGGGGCCAACGTCCTGACTTTC. As protein: CASSSHQGSGANVLTF.

This chain joins TRBV14 and TRBJ2-7; a weak D match, TRBD2 (5 bases). Germline V gives CDR1 SGHDN, CDR2 FVKESK. V dropped 3 bases and J dropped 4 bases, with 13 bases sitting between them. The CDR3 runs to 14 residues. CDR3 in DNA: TGTGCCAGCAGCCATTCCCCCGGGATATACGAGCAGTACTTC. Residues: CASSHSPGIYEQYF.

The chain is built from TRBV7-8 and TRBJ2-7; 7 nucleotides match TRBD2. V lost 5 bases and J lost 1; bases outside the gene matches: 11. CDR1 is SGHVS and CDR2 is FQNEAQ in the germline V gene. The CDR3 spans 16 residues. CDR3 DNA sequence: TGTGCCAGCAGCCCACCCGGGGGGAAACGGTCCTACGAGCAGTACTTC. Translating gives CASSPPGGKRSYEQYF. Using reference TRBV7-8 and TRBJ2-7 for the parts outside the CDR3, the full variable domain is GAGVSQSPRYKVAKRGQDVALRCDPISGHVSLFWYQQALGQGPEFLTYFQNEAQLDKSGLPSDRFFAERPEGSVSTLKIQRTQQEDSAVYLCASSPPGGKRSYEQYFGPGTRLTVT.

The chain joins TRBV19 to TRBJ2-1; 9 bases are a match to TRBD2. There are 16 residues in the CDR3. Germline V lookup: CDR1 LNHDA, CDR2 SQIVND (reference sequence). Losses at the gene ends were 3 bases for V and 2 bases for J; bases not matched to a gene: 5. CDR3 sequence: CASSMGGLAPYNEQFF. The CDR3 nucleotides are TGTGCCAGTAGTATGGGGGGACTAGCCCCCTACAATGAGCAGTTCTTC.

V and J are TRBV27 and TRBJ2-7; 9 bases agree with TRBD2. CDR1 is MNHEY and CDR2 is SMNVEV in the germline V gene (reference sequence). The trim removed 7 bases at V and 3 bases at J, leaving 4 bases unmatched. The CDR3 has 13 residues. DNA for the CDR3: TGTGCCAGCAAGAGTAGCGGGAGCTACGAGCAGTACTTC. Amino acid sequence: CASKSSGSYEQYF.

As for this clone: This sample also contains other DNA sequences that code for the same CDR3. The CDR3, as DNA: TGTGCCAGCAGTCTCGGGGGCTATGGCTACACCTTC. This gives the protein CASSLGGYGYTF. V gene TRBV28 combines with J gene TRBJ1-2; the D gene is possibly TRBD1 (5 bases). Germline V lookup: CDR1 MDHEN, CDR2 SYDVKM. The CDR3 spans 12 residues. Trimming left V 5 bases short and J 4 bases short, with 8 bases between.

The chain combines TRBV5-6 with TRBJ1-2; TRBD1 matches 8 bases. CDR1 and CDR2 (germline): SGHDT, YYEEEE. After removal of 6 bases from V and 4 bases from J, the junction contained 17 bases not matched to a gene. This CDR3 has 17 amino acids. CDR3 coding DNA: TGTGCCAGCATCATGTCGGACAGGGCACCTTTTTTCTATGGCTACACCTTC. Protein product: CASIMSDRAPFFYGYTF.

The chain combines TRBV21-1 with TRBJ1-5; the D segment call TRBD1 is taken from the table without a DNA check. TRBV21-1 is designated a pseudogene. This CDR3 contains 14 residues. The CDR3 coding sequence is TGTGCCAGCAGCAAAGGGACAGGGGAACAGCCCCAGCATTTT. Translating it yields CASSKGTGEQPQHF.

The chain recombines TRBV6-1 with TRBJ1-2; D not certain. CDR3 length: 15 residues. Germline lookup yields CDR1 MNHNS and CDR2 SASEGT. The V gene lost 1 base and the J gene lost 0 bases, with 9 bases spanning the gap. Here the CDR3 DNA reads TGTGCCAGCAGTGAAGGGGCTTGGGCTAACTATGGCTACACCTTC. Translating it yields CASSEGAWANYGYTF.

The chain carries TRBV5-5 and TRBJ1-2; D unclear. The ends were cut back, 2 bases at V and 8 bases at J, with 22 bases in the middle. Germline V lookup: CDR1 SGHKS, CDR2 YYEKEE (reference sequence). The CDR3 is made up of 16 amino acids. The CDR3 region has the DNA TGTGCCAGCAGCTTTCGACGGCCAGGAGGGTTATACGGCTACACCTTC. Amino acid sequence: CASSFRRPGGLYGYTF.

The chain joins TRBV27 to TRBJ1-1; tentatively, D is TRBD1 (6 bases). Trimming left V 6 bases short and J 6 bases short, with 20 bases between. Germline V gives CDR1 MNHEY, CDR2 SMNVEV (reference sequence). This CDR3 comprises 15 residues. The chain's CDR3 is CASSSSVRGGSEAFF. CDR3 DNA sequence: TGTGCCAGCAGCTCCTCAGTGAGGGGGGGCTCTGAAGCTTTCTTT.

The chain employs TRBV7-9 and TRBJ2-6; TRBD1 might be the D (5 bases). CDR1 SEHNR and CDR2 FQNEAQ come from the germline V gene (reference sequence). V dropped 5 bases and J dropped 0 bases, with 14 bases sitting between them. The CDR3 contains 17 residues. The CDR3 protein is CASSPSTANSGANVLTF. For the CDR3, the DNA is TGTGCCAGCAGCCCTTCGACAGCGAACTCTGGGGCCAACGTCCTGACTTTC. Full variable domain (outside the CDR3, taken from reference TRBV7-9 and TRBJ2-6): DTGVSQNPRHKITKRGQNVTFRCDPISEHNRLYWYRQTLGQGPEFLTYFQNEAQLEKSRLLSDRFSAERPKGSFSTLEIQRTEQGDSAMYLCASSPSTANSGANVLTFGAGSRLTVL.

CDR3 sequence: CASSSLGGDNSPLHF. CDR3 sequence (DNA): TGCGCCAGCAGCAGCTTGGGAGGGGATAATTCACCCCTCCACTTT. The rearrangement joins TRBV5-1 to TRBJ1-6, with D maybe TRBD1 (5 bases). The CDR3 contains 15 residues. Looked up from germline, CDR1 is SGHRS and CDR2 is YFSETQ. V lost 4 bases, J lost 5 bases, and 13 bases lay in between.

The chain has TRBV6-5 and TRBJ2-7; 10 bases align to TRBD1. V lost 6 bases, J lost 2 bases, and 4 bases stayed unmatched. This CDR3 has 14 amino acids. CDR1 and CDR2 (germline): MNHEY, SVGAGI. The DNA for the CDR3 is TGTGCCAGCAGCAGGGACAGGGGCGCCTACGAGCAGTACTTC. This sequence encodes CASSRDRGAYEQYF.